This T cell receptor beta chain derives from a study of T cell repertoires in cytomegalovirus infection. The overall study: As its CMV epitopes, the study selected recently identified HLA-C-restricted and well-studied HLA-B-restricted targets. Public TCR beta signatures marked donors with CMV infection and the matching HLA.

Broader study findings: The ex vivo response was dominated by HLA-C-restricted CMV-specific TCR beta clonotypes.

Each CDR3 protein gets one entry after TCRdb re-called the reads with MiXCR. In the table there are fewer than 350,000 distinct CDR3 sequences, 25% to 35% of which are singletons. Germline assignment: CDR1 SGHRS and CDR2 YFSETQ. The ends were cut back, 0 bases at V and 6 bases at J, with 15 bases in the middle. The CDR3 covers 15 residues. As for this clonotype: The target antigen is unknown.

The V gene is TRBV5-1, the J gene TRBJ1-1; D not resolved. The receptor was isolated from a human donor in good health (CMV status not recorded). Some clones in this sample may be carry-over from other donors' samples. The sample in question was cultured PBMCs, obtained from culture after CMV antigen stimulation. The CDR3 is CASSLESAGRAEAFF. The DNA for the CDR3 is TGCGCCAGCAGCTTGGAGTCGGCGGGGAGGGCTGAAGCTTTCTTT.